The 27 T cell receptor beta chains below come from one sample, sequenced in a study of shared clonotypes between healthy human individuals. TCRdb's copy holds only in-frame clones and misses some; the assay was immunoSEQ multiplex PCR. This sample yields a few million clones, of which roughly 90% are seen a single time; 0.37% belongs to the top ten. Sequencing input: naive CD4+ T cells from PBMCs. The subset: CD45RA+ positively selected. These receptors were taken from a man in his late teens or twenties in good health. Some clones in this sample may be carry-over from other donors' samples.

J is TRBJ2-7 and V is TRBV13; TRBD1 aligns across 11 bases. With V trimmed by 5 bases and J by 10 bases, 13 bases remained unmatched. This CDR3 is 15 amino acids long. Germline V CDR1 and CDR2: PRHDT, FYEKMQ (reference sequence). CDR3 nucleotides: TGTGCCAGCAGCCCGTCTAGGACAGGGGGCACCCTTCAGTACTTC. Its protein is CASSPSRTGGTLQYF.

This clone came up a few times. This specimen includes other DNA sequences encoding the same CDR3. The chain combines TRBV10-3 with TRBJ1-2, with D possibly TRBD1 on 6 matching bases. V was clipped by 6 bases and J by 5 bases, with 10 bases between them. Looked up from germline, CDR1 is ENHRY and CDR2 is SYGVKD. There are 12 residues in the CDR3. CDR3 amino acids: CAISDTGYGYTF. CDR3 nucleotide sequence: TGTGCCATCAGCGATACAGGGTATGGCTACACCTTC.

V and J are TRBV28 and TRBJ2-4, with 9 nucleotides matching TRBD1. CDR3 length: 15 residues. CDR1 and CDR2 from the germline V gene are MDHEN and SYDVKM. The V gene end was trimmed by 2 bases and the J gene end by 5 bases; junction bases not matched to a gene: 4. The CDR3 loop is CASSLTGQGENIQYF. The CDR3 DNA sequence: TGTGCCAGCAGTTTAACGGGACAGGGAGAAAACATTCAGTACTTC.

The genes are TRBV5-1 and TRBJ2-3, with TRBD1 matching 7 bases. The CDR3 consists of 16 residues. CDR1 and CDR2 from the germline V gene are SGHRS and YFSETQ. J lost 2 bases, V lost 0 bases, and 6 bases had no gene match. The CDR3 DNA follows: TGCGCCAGCAGCTTGGCCGGGACAGCAAACACAGATACGCAGTATTTT. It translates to CASSLAGTANTDTQYF.

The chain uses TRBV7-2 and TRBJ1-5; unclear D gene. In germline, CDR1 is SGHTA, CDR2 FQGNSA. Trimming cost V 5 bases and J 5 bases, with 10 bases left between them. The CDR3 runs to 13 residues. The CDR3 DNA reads TGTGCCAGCAGCGCCCGACCAGATCAGCCCCAGCATTTT. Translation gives CASSARPDQPQHF.

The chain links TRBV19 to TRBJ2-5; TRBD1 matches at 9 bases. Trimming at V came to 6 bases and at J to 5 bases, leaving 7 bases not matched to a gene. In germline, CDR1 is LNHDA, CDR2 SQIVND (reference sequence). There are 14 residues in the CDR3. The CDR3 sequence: CASRKGQGIETQYF. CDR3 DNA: TGTGCCAGTAGGAAAGGACAGGGGATCGAGACCCAGTACTTC.

CDR3 sequence (DNA): TGTGCCAGCAAGGGGACAGGGGTGAACACCGGGGAGCTGTTTTTT. Encoded protein: CASKGTGVNTGELFF. This rearrangement joins TRBV19 to TRBJ2-2; 10 bases are a match to TRBD1. The CDR3 covers 15 residues. The germline V gene has CDR1 LNHDA and CDR2 SQIVND (reference sequence). V was clipped by 9 bases and J by 1 base; unmatched bases: 5.

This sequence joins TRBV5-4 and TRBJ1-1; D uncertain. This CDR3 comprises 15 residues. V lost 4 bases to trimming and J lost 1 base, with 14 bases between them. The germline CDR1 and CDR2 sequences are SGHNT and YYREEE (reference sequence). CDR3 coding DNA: TGTGCCAGCAGCCCCCTTCTGGCAGCGAACACTGAAGCTTTCTTT. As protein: CASSPLLAANTEAFF.

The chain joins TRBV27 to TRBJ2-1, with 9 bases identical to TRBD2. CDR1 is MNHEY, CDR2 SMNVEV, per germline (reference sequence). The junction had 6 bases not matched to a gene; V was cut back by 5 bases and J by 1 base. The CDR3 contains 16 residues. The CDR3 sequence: CASSVRLAESYNEQFF. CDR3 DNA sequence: TGTGCCAGCAGTGTAAGACTAGCGGAATCCTACAATGAGCAGTTCTTC.

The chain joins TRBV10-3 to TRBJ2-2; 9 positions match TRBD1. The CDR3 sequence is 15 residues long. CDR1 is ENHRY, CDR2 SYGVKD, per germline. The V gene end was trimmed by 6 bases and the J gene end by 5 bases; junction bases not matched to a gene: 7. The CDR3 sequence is CAISEDRGLTGELFF. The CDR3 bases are TGTGCCATCAGCGAGGACAGGGGACTGACCGGGGAGCTGTTTTTT.

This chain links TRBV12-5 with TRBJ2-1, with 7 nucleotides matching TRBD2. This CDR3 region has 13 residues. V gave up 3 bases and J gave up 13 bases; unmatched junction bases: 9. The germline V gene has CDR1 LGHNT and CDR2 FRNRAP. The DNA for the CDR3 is TGTGCTAGTGGTTTCATGGATCGGGGGGACCAGTTCTTC. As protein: CASGFMDRGDQFF.

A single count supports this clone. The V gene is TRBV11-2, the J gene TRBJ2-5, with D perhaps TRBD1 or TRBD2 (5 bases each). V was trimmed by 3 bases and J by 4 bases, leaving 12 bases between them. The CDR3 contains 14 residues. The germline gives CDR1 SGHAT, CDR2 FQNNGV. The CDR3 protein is CASSFFGAGETQYF. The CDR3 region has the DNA TGTGCCAGCAGCTTCTTCGGGGCCGGAGAGACCCAGTACTTC.

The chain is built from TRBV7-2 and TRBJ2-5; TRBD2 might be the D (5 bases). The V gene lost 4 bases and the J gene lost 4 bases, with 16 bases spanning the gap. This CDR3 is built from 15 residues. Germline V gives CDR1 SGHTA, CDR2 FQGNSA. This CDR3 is CASSSRRSGPETQYF. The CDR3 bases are TGTGCCAGCAGCTCCAGAAGGAGCGGCCCAGAGACCCAGTACTTC.

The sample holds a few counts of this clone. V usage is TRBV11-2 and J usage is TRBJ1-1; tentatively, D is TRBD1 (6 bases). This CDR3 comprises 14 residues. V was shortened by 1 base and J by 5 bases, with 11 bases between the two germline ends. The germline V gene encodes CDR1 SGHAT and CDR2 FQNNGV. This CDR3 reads CASSLALQGTEAFF. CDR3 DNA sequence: TGTGCCAGCAGCTTAGCCCTGCAGGGGACTGAAGCTTTCTTT.

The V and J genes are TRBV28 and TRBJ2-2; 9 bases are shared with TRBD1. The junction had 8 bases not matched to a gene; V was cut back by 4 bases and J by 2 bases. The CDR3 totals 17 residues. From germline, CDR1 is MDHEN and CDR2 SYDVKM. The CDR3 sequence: CASSWAYRGRNTGELFF. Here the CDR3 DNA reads TGTGCCAGCAGTTGGGCCTACAGGGGGCGTAACACCGGGGAGCTGTTTTTT.

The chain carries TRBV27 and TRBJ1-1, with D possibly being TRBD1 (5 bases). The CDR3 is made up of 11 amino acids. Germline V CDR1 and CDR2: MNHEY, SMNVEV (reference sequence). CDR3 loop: CVRDRNTEAFF. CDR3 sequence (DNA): TGTGTCAGAGACAGGAACACTGAAGCTTTCTTT.

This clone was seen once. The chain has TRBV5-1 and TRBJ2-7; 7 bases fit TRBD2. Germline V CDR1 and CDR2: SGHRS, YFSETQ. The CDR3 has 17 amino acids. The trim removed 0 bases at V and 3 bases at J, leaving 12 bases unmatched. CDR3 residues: CASSLVASGLGGYEQYF. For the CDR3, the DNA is TGCGCCAGCAGCTTGGTCGCTAGCGGACTGGGGGGCTACGAGCAGTACTTC.

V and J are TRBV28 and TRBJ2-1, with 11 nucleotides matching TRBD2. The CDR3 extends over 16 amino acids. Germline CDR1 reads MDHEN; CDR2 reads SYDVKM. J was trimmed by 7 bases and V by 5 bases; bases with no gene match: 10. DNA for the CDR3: TGTGCCAGCAGTACATATAGCGGGAGGGCCGCAAATGAGCAGTTCTTC. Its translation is CASSTYSGRAANEQFF.

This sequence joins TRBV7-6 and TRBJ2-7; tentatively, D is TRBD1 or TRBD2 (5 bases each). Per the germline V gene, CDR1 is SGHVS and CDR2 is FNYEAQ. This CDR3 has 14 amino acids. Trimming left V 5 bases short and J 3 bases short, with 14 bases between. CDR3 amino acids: CASSLRDANYEQYF. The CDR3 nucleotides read TGTGCCAGCAGCCTCCGGGACGCAAACTACGAGCAGTACTTC.

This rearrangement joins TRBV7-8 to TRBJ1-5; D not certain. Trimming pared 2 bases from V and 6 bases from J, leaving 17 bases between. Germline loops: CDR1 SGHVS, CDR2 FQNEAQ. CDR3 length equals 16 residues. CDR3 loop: CASSLLPKTVTQPQHF. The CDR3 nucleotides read TGTGCCAGCAGCTTACTCCCGAAAACGGTCACTCAGCCCCAGCATTTT.

The CDR3 bases are TGTGCCAGCTCATTAGCCCTCCCGCAGTTCACCGGGGAGCTGTTTTTT. Its protein product is CASSLALPQFTGELFF. The chain links TRBV18 to TRBJ2-2; D is unclear. The germline V gene has CDR1 KGHSH and CDR2 LQKENI. The CDR3 sequence is 16 residues long. The ends were cut back, 5 bases at V and 4 bases at J, with 17 bases in the middle.

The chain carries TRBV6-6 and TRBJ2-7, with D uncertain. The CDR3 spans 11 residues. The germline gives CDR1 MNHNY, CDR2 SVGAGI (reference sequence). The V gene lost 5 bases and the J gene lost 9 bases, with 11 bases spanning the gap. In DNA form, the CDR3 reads TGTGCCAGCAGTACGATTAAGGGGCAGTACTTC. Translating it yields CASSTIKGQYF.

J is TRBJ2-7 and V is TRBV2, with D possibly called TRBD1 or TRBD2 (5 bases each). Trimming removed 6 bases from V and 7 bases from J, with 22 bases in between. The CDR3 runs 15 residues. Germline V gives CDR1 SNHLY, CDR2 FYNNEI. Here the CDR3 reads CASRRSRDLGREQYF. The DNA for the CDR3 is TGTGCCAGCAGAAGGTCCCGGGACCTAGGACGGGAGCAGTACTTC.

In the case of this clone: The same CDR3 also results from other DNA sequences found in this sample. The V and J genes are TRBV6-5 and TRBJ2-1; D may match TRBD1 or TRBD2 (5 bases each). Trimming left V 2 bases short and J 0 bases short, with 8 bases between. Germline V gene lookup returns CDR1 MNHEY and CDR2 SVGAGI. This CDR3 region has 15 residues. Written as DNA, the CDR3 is TGTGCCAGCAGTTACGGGGGAAGCTCCTACAATGAGCAGTTCTTC. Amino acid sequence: CASSYGGSSYNEQFF.

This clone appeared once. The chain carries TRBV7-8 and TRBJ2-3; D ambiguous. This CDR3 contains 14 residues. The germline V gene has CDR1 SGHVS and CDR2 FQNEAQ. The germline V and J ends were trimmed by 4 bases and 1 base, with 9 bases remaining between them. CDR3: CASSYRTGTDTQYF. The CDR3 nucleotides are TGTGCCAGCAGCTACCGTACGGGCACAGATACGCAGTATTTT.

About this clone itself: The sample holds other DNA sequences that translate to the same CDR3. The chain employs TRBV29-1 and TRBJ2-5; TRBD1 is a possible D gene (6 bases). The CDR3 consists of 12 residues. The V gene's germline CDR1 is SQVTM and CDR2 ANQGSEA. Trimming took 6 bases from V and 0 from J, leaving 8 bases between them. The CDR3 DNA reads TGCAGCGTCAGGACAGACCAAGAGACCCAGTACTTC. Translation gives CSVRTDQETQYF.

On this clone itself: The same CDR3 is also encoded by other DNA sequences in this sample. CDR3 sequence: CASSRDTYEQYF. The CDR3, as DNA: TGCGCCAGCAGCCGAGACACCTACGAGCAGTACTTC. V and J are TRBV5-1 and TRBJ2-7; D remains ambiguous. Germline assignment: CDR1 SGHRS and CDR2 YFSETQ. The CDR3 loop spans 12 amino acids. The V end was cut by 4 bases, the J end by 2 bases, with 7 bases between. The variable domain in full, completed from reference TRBV5-1 and TRBJ2-7, reads KAGVTQTPRYLIKTRGQQVTLSCSPISGHRSVSWYQQTPGQGLQFLFEYFSETQRNKGNFPGRFSGRQFSNSRSEMNVSTLELGDSALYLCASSRDTYEQYFGPGTRLTVT.